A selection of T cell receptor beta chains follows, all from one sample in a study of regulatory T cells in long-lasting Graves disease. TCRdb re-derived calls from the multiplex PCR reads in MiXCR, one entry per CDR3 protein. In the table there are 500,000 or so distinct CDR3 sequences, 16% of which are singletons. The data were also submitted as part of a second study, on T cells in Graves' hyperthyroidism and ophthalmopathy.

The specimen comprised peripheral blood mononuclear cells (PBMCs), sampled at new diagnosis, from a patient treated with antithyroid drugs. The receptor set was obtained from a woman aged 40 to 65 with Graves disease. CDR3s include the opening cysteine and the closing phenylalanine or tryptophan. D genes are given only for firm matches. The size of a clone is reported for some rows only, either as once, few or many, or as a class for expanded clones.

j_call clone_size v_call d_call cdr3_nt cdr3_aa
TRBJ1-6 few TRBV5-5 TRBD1 TGTGCCAGCAGCGTGGGACAGGTGAAACTTCGTAGCTCCTATAATTCACCCCTCCACTTT CASSVGQVKLRSSYNSPLHF
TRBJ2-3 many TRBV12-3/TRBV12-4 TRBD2 TGTGCCAGCAGTTTAGTAGCGGGGGCCACAGATACGCAGTATTTT CASSLVAGATDTQYF
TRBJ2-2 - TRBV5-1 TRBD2 TGCGCCAGCAGCGGTGGAATAGCGGGCGGCCACACCGGGGAGCTGTTTTTT CASSGGIAGGHTGELFF
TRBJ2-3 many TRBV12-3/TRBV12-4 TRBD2 TGTGCCAGCAACCGGCGGGGGGCCAAAGATACGCAGTATTTT CASNRRGAKDTQYF
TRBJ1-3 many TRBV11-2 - TGTGCCAGCAGCTTTGTCGGCGCGTCTGGAAACACCATATATTTT CASSFVGASGNTIYF
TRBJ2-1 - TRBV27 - TGTGCCTCCTCGGACAGCCCAATGAACTTGCAGCTCTTC CASSDSPMNLQLF
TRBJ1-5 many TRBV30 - TGTGCCTGGAGTGAGGCCATTACATTCAATCAGCCCCAGCATTTT CAWSEAITFNQPQHF
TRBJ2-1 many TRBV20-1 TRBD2 TGCAGTGCTAGAGACTCGACTAGCGGGGGCAATGAGCAGTTCTTC CSARDSTSGGNEQFF
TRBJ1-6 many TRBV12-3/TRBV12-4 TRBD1 TGTGCCAGCAATTTGGGGACAGGAACGTCACCCCTCCACTTT CASNLGTGTSPLHF
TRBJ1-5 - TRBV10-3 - TGTGCCATCAGTGAAGGACCGAACAATCAGCCCCAGCATTTT CAISEGPNNQPQHF
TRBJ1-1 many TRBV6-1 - TGTGCCAGCAACCGGGACACCGTCTGGGTTGAAGCTTTCTTT CASNRDTVWVEAFF